The clone carrying this T cell receptor (beta chain) came up many times. The data originate from a study of T-cell reconstitution after alpha-beta-depleted transplantation in children. For TCRbeta, the library was prepared with unique molecular identifiers. TCRdb reanalysed the PCR reads using MiXCR and keeps one entry per CDR3 protein. The data show some 220,000 distinct CDR3 sequences, with approximately 10% seen just once and approximately 6.6% held by the top ten. The ends were cut back, 0 bases at V and 2 bases at J, with 13 bases in the middle. This CDR3 comprises 15 residues. Germline V gives CDR1 DFQATT, CDR2 SNEGSKA (reference sequence).

The sequence derives from a human donor who donated a stem cell graft to a child with acute lymphoblastic leukemia. The V call is TRBV20-1, the J call TRBJ2-5; no firm D call. This material consisted of PBMCs from the stem cell graft donor, taken from the stem cell graft. DNA of the CDR3: TGCAGTGCTAGAGACCCCGGTAATGGTCAAGAGACCCAGTACTTC. As protein: CSARDPGNGQETQYF.